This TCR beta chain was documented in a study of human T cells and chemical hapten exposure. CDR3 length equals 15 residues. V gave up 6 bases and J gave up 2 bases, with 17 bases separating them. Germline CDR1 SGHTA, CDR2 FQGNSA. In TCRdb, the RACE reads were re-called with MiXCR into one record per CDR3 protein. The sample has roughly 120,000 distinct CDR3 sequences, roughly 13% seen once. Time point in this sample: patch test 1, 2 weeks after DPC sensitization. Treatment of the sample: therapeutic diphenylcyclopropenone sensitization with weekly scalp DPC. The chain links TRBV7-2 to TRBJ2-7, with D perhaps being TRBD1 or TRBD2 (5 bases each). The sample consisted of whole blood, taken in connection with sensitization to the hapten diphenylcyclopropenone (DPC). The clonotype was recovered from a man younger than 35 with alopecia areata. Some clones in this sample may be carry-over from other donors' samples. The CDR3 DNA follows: TGTGCCAGCAGTTTTTCGGGACCGAACACCTACGAGCAGTACTTC. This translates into CASSFSGPNTYEQYF.